These 28 T cell receptor beta chains share one sample of origin, sequenced in a study of cytomegalovirus exposure and HLA in healthy donors. PCR employed 60 Vbeta and 13 Jbeta primers. Assay: immunoSEQ multiplex PCR; the TCRdb copy retains only in-frame clones and omits some. The profile shows approximately 130,000 clones, around 70% of them singletons. Sample: PBMCs. The source of these receptors is a woman aged 60-75 years in good health and CMV-seropositive.

V usage is TRBV5-1 and J usage is TRBJ2-7; 11 bases agree with TRBD1. CDR3 size: 14 residues. The germline gives CDR1 SGHRS, CDR2 YFSETQ. Trimming removed 7 bases from V and 3 bases from J; junction bases left unmatched: 6. CDR3 region: CASQTGTGGYEQYF. The CDR3 region has the DNA TGCGCCAGCCAGACCGGGACAGGGGGCTACGAGCAGTACTTC. The full variable domain, with the rest looked up from reference TRBV5-1 and TRBJ2-7, is KAGVTQTPRYLIKTRGQQVTLSCSPISGHRSVSWYQQTPGQGLQFLFEYFSETQRNKGNFPGRFSGRQFSNSRSEMNVSTLELGDSALYLCASQTGTGGYEQYFGPGTRLTVT.

This chain joins TRBV5-4 and TRBJ1-5, with 9 positions matching TRBD1. This CDR3 has 14 amino acids. Germline-derived CDR1 and CDR2 are SGHNT and YYREEE (reference sequence). V shed 6 bases and J 5 bases; nucleotides not matched to a gene: 6. CDR3 coding DNA: TGTGCCAGCAAAAGACAGGGGGAAGATCAGCCCCAGCATTTT. Amino acids: CASKRQGEDQPQHF. The variable domain in full, with the rest retrieved from reference TRBV5-4 and TRBJ1-5, is ETGVTQSPTHLIKTRGQQVTLRCSSQSGHNTVSWYQQALGQGPQFIFQYYREEENGRGNFPPRFSGLQFPNYSSELNVNALELDDSALYLCASKRQGEDQPQHFGDGTRLSIL.

This sequence joins TRBV7-9 and TRBJ2-2; no clear D gene. V shed 2 bases and J shed 1 base, with 8 bases lying between them. This CDR3 is built from 15 residues. Germline CDR1 reads SEHNR; CDR2 reads FQNEAQ (reference sequence). This CDR3 is CASSLSAGNTGELFF. For the CDR3, the DNA is TGTGCCAGCAGCTTATCCGCAGGGAACACCGGGGAGCTGTTTTTT.

The chain links TRBV9 to TRBJ2-1, with 7 bases matching TRBD1. The CDR3 totals 16 residues. Germline CDR1 and CDR2: SGDLS and YYNGEE. J lost 7 bases, V lost 3 bases, and 13 bases had no gene match. The CDR3 loop reads CASSAPGTVGLNEQFF. For the CDR3, the DNA is TGTGCCAGCAGCGCCCCCGGGACAGTGGGCCTAAATGAGCAGTTCTTC.

The chain couples TRBV7-9 to TRBJ2-2, with D perhaps TRBD1 (6 bases). CDR1 is SEHNR, CDR2 FQNEAQ, per germline (reference sequence). Trimming took 1 base from V and 4 from J, leaving 13 bases between them. The CDR3 loop spans 16 amino acids. The DNA for the CDR3 is TGTGCCAGCAGCTTAGGCAGGGGAGTTGGCACCGGGGAGCTGTTTTTT. This translates into CASSLGRGVGTGELFF.

This sequence joins TRBV6-9 and TRBJ2-7; no definite D call. The germline gives CDR1 MNHGY, CDR2 SVAAGI. The CDR3 runs to 13 residues. The V end lost 5 bases, the J end lost 2 bases, and 10 bases lay between the germline ends. Here the CDR3 reads CASSDTETYEQYF. DNA for the CDR3: TGTGCCAGCAGTGATACAGAGACCTACGAGCAGTACTTC.

The chain combines TRBV11-2 with TRBJ2-1, with 14 nucleotides matching TRBD2. Trimming took 4 bases from V and 7 from J; bases not matched to a gene: 9. The CDR3 is 17 amino acids. CDR1 is SGHAT, CDR2 FQNNGV, per germline. The CDR3 is CASSSEAGTSGGNEQFF. The CDR3 DNA reads TGTGCCAGCAGCTCAGAAGCCGGGACTAGCGGGGGAAATGAGCAGTTCTTC.

This clone was seen a few times. The chain employs TRBV4-1 and TRBJ2-5, with D maybe TRBD1 (6 bases). Matching the DNA end better, TRBJ2-7 makes the J call doubtful. This CDR3 has 13 residues. From germline, CDR1 is MGHRA and CDR2 YSYEKL. The CDR3 protein is CASSQDRGFEQYF. DNA for the CDR3: TGCGCCAGCAGCCAAGATAGGGGGTTCGAGCAGTACTTC.

In this sample, this clone turned up many times. The J gene is TRBJ1-1, the V gene TRBV18, with a tentative D call TRBD1 (6 bases). Germline V gene lookup returns CDR1 KGHSH and CDR2 LQKENI. V shed 3 bases and J shed 2 bases, with 10 bases lying between them. The CDR3 has 14 amino acids. CDR3 loop: CASSPAQGNTEAFF. The CDR3 bases are TGTGCCAGCTCACCGGCACAGGGAAACACTGAAGCTTTCTTT. The whole variable domain, filled in from reference TRBV18 and TRBJ1-1, reads NAGVMQNPRHLVRRRGQEARLRCSPMKGHSHVYWYRQLPEEGLKFMVYLQKENIIDESGMPKERFSAEFPKEGPSILRIQQVVRGDSAAYFCASSPAQGNTEAFFGQGTRLTVV.

This clone was seen a single time. The chain combines TRBV19 with TRBJ2-5, with 7 bases that match TRBD2. The CDR3 contains 13 residues. Per germline, CDR1 LNHDA and CDR2 SQIVND (reference sequence). V lost 7 bases and J lost 5; bases outside the gene matches: 7. CDR3 amino acids: CASNRGGKETQYF. The CDR3 nucleotides read TGTGCCAGTAATCGGGGAGGGAAGGAGACCCAGTACTTC.

The chain links TRBV10-2 to TRBJ2-3; 14 nucleotides match TRBD2. CDR1 and CDR2 (germline): WSHSY, SAAADI. The CDR3 is 16 amino acids. V gave up 5 bases and J gave up 5 bases; unmatched junction bases: 6. CDR3 nucleotide sequence: TGCGCCAGCAGTCGCGGACTAGCGGGGGGAGAAGATACGCAGTATTTT. Amino acids: CASSRGLAGGEDTQYF.

This chain links TRBV9 with TRBJ2-3; D remains ambiguous. Germline V CDR1 and CDR2: SGDLS, YYNGEE. Trimming took off 8 bases at V and 6 bases at J, with 10 bases between the two ends. The CDR3 consists of 11 residues. DNA of the CDR3: TGTGCCAGTGAGGATGGGGATACGCAGTATTTT. It translates to CASEDGDTQYF. The whole variable domain, remainder taken from reference TRBV9 and TRBJ2-3, is DSGVTQTPKHLITATGQRVTLRCSPRSGDLSVYWYQQSLDQGLQFLIQYYNGEERAKGNILERFSAQQFPDLHSELNLSSLELGDSALYFCASEDGDTQYFGPGTRLTVL.

The V and J genes are TRBV9 and TRBJ2-1; 11 bases fit TRBD2. The V segment lost 0 bases and the J segment 6 bases; nucleotides outside the gene matches: 5. CDR3 size: 16 residues. CDR1 is SGDLS, CDR2 YYNGEE, per germline. CDR3 nucleotides: TGTGCCAGCAGCGTAGCGCGTAGCGGGGGGGCCAATGAGCAGTTCTTC. Translation gives CASSVARSGGANEQFF.

This clone appeared a single time. The V and J genes are TRBV7-9 and TRBJ2-3; 9 bases match TRBD2. V shed 3 bases, J shed 0 bases, and the junction held 4 bases outside the gene matches. Per the germline V gene, CDR1 is SEHNR and CDR2 is FQNEAQ (reference sequence). CDR3 length equals 16 residues. Here the CDR3 reads CASSFVLAGSTDTQYF. CDR3 sequence (DNA): TGTGCCAGCAGCTTCGTCCTAGCGGGGAGCACAGATACGCAGTATTTT.

This clone has only one observation. The rearrangement links TRBV6-5 to TRBJ2-7; 9 bases match TRBD1. Germline V CDR1 and CDR2: MNHEY, SVGAGI. The CDR3 is 13 amino acids. The junction had 3 bases not matched to a gene; V was cut back by 7 bases and J by 2 bases. CDR3 loop: CASTGTGTYEQYF. The DNA of the CDR3 is TGTGCCAGCACCGGGACAGGGACCTACGAGCAGTACTTC.

The chain uses TRBV6-5 and TRBJ2-1; D is undetermined. Germline loops: CDR1 MNHEY, CDR2 SVGAGI. Trimming took off 3 bases at V and 2 bases at J, with 11 bases between the two ends. CDR3 size: 15 residues. The CDR3 is CASSYAEVTYNEQFF. DNA for the CDR3: TGTGCCAGCAGTTATGCCGAGGTTACCTACAATGAGCAGTTCTTC.

This sequence joins TRBV6-6 and TRBJ1-2; TRBD1 aligns across 7 bases. CDR1 is MNHNY, CDR2 SVGAGI, per germline (reference sequence). J was trimmed by 0 bases and V by 0 bases; bases with no gene match: 4. CDR3 length equals 16 residues. The CDR3 sequence: CASSYSGTVPNYGYTF. The CDR3 DNA reads as TGTGCCAGCAGTTACTCAGGGACAGTGCCTAACTATGGCTACACCTTC.

This clone showed up just a few times. The chain is built from TRBV7-9 and TRBJ2-5; 8 bases match TRBD2. V lost 1 base, J lost 4 bases, and 8 bases stayed unmatched. Germline values: CDR1 SEHNR, CDR2 FQNEAQ (reference sequence). CDR3 size: 16 residues. In DNA, the CDR3 is TGTGCCAGCAGCTTAGGCCCTGCCGGGACTAGAGAGACCCAGTACTTC. It translates to CASSLGPAGTRETQYF.

The CDR3 region is CASTSTGVYGYTF. The DNA for the CDR3 is TGTGCCAGTACCTCCACAGGGGTCTATGGCTACACCTTC. The rearrangement uses TRBV19 and TRBJ1-2, with 7 bases identical to TRBD1. Trimming cost V 7 bases and J 4 bases; bases outside gene matches: 6. The length of the CDR3 is 13 residues. Germline assignment: CDR1 LNHDA and CDR2 SQIVND (reference sequence).

The chain carries TRBV5-1 and TRBJ2-7; D unclear. Trimming cost V 0 bases and J 3 bases, with 10 bases left between them. Germline V gene sequence: CDR1 SGHRS, CDR2 YFSETQ. The CDR3 contains 14 residues. CDR3 region: CASSLGTRSYEQYF. The CDR3 region has the DNA TGCGCCAGCAGCTTGGGTACCCGGAGCTACGAGCAGTACTTC.

The CDR3 spells CASSYQGTGELFF. Here the CDR3 DNA reads TGTGCCAGCAGCTACCAGGGTACCGGGGAGCTGTTTTTT. The V and J genes are TRBV7-7 and TRBJ2-2; tentatively, D is TRBD1 (5 bases). The length of the CDR3 is 13 residues. Germline loops: CDR1 SSHAT, CDR2 FNYEAQ (reference sequence). V was shortened by 4 bases and J by 5 bases, with 8 bases between the two germline ends.

The chain has TRBV29-1 and TRBJ1-1, with D uncertain. The CDR3 sequence is 13 residues long. The germline V and J ends were trimmed by 7 bases and 0 bases, with 12 bases remaining between them. CDR1 SQVTM and CDR2 ANQGSEA come from the germline V gene. The CDR3 DNA is TGCAGCGGAGGGCGGTCCATGAACACTGAAGCTTTCTTT. The encoded protein is CSGGRSMNTEAFF.

This clone showed up just a few times. The V and J genes are TRBV4-2 and TRBJ2-3; TRBD2 matches 8 bases. Germline CDR1 is LGHNA and CDR2 is YNFKEQ. J lost 2 bases, V lost 3 bases, and 10 bases had no gene match. This CDR3 is built from 17 residues. CDR3 protein: CASSQGSRGGLTDTQYF. The CDR3 DNA reads as TGTGCCAGCAGCCAGGGTTCACGGGGGGGTCTCACAGATACGCAGTATTTT.

The V gene is TRBV18, the J gene TRBJ1-4; TRBD1 is a possible D gene (5 bases). The V gene lost 3 bases and the J gene lost 0 bases, with 11 bases spanning the gap. The CDR3 length is 16 residues. Germline V gene data show CDR1 as KGHSH and CDR2 as LQKENI. Here the CDR3 DNA reads TGTGCCAGCTCACCTTTCGACAGTTCAACTAATGAAAAACTGTTTTTT. The encoded protein is CASSPFDSSTNEKLFF.

This clone came up a few times. The junction shows a germline mismatch at one end, possibly a read error. The rearrangement links TRBV19 to TRBJ1-2, with no clear D. Germline V gives CDR1 LNHDA, CDR2 SQIVND (reference sequence). The CDR3 spans 12 residues. CDR3 nucleotides: TGTGCCAGTAGCCCCCTACCCGGGGTTAAGGCCTTC. The encoded protein is CASSPLPGVKAF.

This chain connects TRBV27 to TRBJ2-1, with TRBD1 matching 7 bases. V shed 3 bases and J 9 bases; nucleotides not matched to a gene: 11. Germline values: CDR1 MNHEY, CDR2 SMNVEV (reference sequence). The CDR3 extends over 15 amino acids. The DNA for the CDR3 is TGTGCCAGCAGTTTGGGACAGCCTGGGATGGGTGAGCAGTTCTTC. Translating gives CASSLGQPGMGEQFF.

This clone has a handful of counts. The J gene is TRBJ1-5, the V gene TRBV12-2; the DNA was not used to check the table's D call, TRBD1. TRBV12-2 corresponds to a pseudogene. CDR3 size: 15 residues. Written as DNA, the CDR3 is TGTGCAAGTCGCTTAAATCACAGGCAAAATCAGCCCCAGCATTTT. Its protein product is CASRLNHRQNQPQHF.

The chain recombines TRBV7-3 with TRBJ1-1; tentative D call: TRBD1 (5 bases). The germline V and J ends were trimmed by 5 bases and 4 bases, with 23 bases remaining between them. Germline CDR1 and CDR2: SGHTA and FQGTGA. The CDR3 runs 17 residues. CDR3 sequence (DNA): TGTGCCAGCAGCCGAATCAAACGGGGGGGAGGTGGCACTGAAGCTTTCTTT. It specifies CASSRIKRGGGGTEAFF.